Listed below are T cell receptor beta chains from one sample, sequenced in a study of Ad26.COV2.S vaccination and SARS-CoV-2 variants. Clones were read by immunoSEQ multiplex PCR, and TCRdb kept only the in-frame ones, dropping some. The data contain approximately 360,000 clones, 83% of them seen just once; the ten biggest clones take up 7.4%. Sequenced material: peripheral blood, taken in a trial of Ad26.COV2.S vaccine versus placebo. The receptors shown here come from a person between 18 and 65 years old who received the Ad26.COV2.S COVID-19 vaccine or a placebo. Each CDR3 is given with its conserved first and last residue. The order of the fields is clone size, V gene, J gene, D gene, CDR3 DNA, CDR3 protein. A D gene is named only where the DNA matches it firmly. Part of the rows lack a size; the others show once, few, many or a class for expanded clones.

size: few
V: TRBV5-1
J: TRBJ1-4
D: .
DNA: TGCGCCAGCAGTTTAACAGTTGATGAAAAACTGTTTTTT
CDR3: CASSLTVDEKLFF

size: .
V: TRBV2
J: TRBJ1-4
D: TRBD1
DNA: TGTGCCAGCAGTCGACAGGGGAAGCGGGAAAAACTGTTTTTT
CDR3: CASSRQGKREKLFF

size: few
V: TRBV2
J: TRBJ1-4
D: .
DNA: TGTGCCAGCCAGACTACAAGCACTAATGAAAAACTGTTTTTT
CDR3: CASQTTSTNEKLFF

size: .
V: TRBV6-2/TRBV6-3
J: TRBJ1-2
D: TRBD1
DNA: TGTGCCAGCAGTTACCGAATGGACAGGGGTCGGGGCTACACCTTC
CDR3: CASSYRMDRGRGYTF

size: few
V: TRBV25-1
J: TRBJ2-2
D: TRBD2
DNA: TGTGCCACAGCGGGAAAGGAGAACACCGGGGAGCTGTTTTTT
CDR3: CATAGKENTGELFF

size: .
V: TRBV30
J: TRBJ2-7
D: TRBD2
DNA: TGTGCCTGGACGGGGAGGGATGCACCGATGGGTGCCTACGAGCAGTACTTC
CDR3: CAWTGRDAPMGAYEQYF

size: .
V: TRBV12-3/TRBV12-4
J: TRBJ2-7
D: TRBD2
DNA: TGTGCCAGCAGTCCCCGGTGGGGGGGCGAGCAGTACTTC
CDR3: CASSPRWGGEQYF

size: .
V: TRBV14
J: TRBJ1-2
D: .
DNA: TGTGCCAGCAGCCAAATATCTGGGGCGGGGTATGGCTACACCTTC
CDR3: CASSQISGAGYGYTF

size: .
V: TRBV14
J: TRBJ2-3
D: .
DNA: TGTGCCAGCAGTCAGGGCCCAGGGCCCGGGTCAGATACGCAGTATTTT
CDR3: CASSQGPGPGSDTQYF

size: .
V: TRBV18
J: TRBJ2-2
D: .
DNA: TGTGCCAGCTCACCTAGCCGTGACACCGGGGAGCTGTTTTTT
CDR3: CASSPSRDTGELFF

size: .
V: TRBV12-3/TRBV12-4
J: TRBJ1-1
D: .
DNA: TGTGCCAGCAGTTACGATCGTACTGAAGCTTTCTTT
CDR3: CASSYDRTEAFF

size: .
V: TRBV4-1
J: TRBJ2-3
D: .
DNA: TGCGCCAGCAGCCAAGACGGTTACGCTGGGTCAGATACGCAGTATTTT
CDR3: CASSQDGYAGSDTQYF

size: .
V: TRBV5-6
J: TRBJ1-2
D: TRBD1
DNA: TGTGCCAGCAGCGGACAGGGGGCCCATGGCTACACCTTC
CDR3: CASSGQGAHGYTF

size: .
V: TRBV5-1
J: TRBJ1-2
D: .
DNA: TGCGCCAGCAGCGCCCTCACCCTCGACAGAAACTATGGCTACACCTTC
CDR3: CASSALTLDRNYGYTF

size: .
V: TRBV12-3/TRBV12-4
J: TRBJ1-5
D: .
DNA: TGTGCCAGCAGTTTTTATCCCAATCAGCCCCAGCATTTT
CDR3: CASSFYPNQPQHF

size: .
V: TRBV7-3
J: TRBJ2-6
D: .
DNA: TGTGCCAGCAGGGAGGGTGGGTCCTCTGGGGCCAACGTCCTGACTTTC
CDR3: CASREGGSSGANVLTF

size: .
V: TRBV7-2
J: TRBJ2-1
D: TRBD2
DNA: TGTGCCAGCAGCTTAGCCCTAGCGGGTGAGCAGTTCTTC
CDR3: CASSLALAGEQFF

size: .
V: TRBV6-6
J: TRBJ1-6
D: .
DNA: TGTGCCAGTTCGGGGGCCTATAATTCACCCCTCCACTTT
CDR3: CASSGAYNSPLHF

size: .
V: TRBV7-8
J: TRBJ2-3
D: .
DNA: TGTGCCAGCAGCCCCACAGATACGCAGTATTTT
CDR3: CASSPTDTQYF

size: few
V: TRBV30
J: TRBJ2-7
D: .
DNA: TGTGCCTGCACAGGCTTTGGGAACGCAGGGAGGTCCTACGAGCAGTACTTC
CDR3: CACTGFGNAGRSYEQYF

size: .
V: TRBV6-2/TRBV6-3
J: TRBJ2-5
D: .
DNA: TGTGCCAGCAGTTACGGGCAGGCGGGGCAGACCCAGTACTTC
CDR3: CASSYGQAGQTQYF

size: .
V: TRBV2
J: TRBJ2-5
D: .
DNA: TGTGCCAGCAGTGGGGAGGAGGAGACCCAGTACTTC
CDR3: CASSGEEETQYF

size: .
V: TRBV24-1
J: TRBJ2-5
D: TRBD2
DNA: TGTGCCACCAGTGAGGGGACTAGCGGGAGCCAAGAGACCCAGTACTTC
CDR3: CATSEGTSGSQETQYF

size: few
V: TRBV10-3
J: TRBJ1-1
D: TRBD1
DNA: TGTGCCATCAGGGGACAGGGGGTATTCGCTGAAGCTTTCTTT
CDR3: CAIRGQGVFAEAFF

size: .
V: TRBV7-2
J: TRBJ1-2
D: .
DNA: TGTGCCAGCAGCTTACAGGTCACCAATATCTATGGCTACACCTTC
CDR3: CASSLQVTNIYGYTF

size: .
V: TRBV5-1
J: TRBJ2-3
D: .
DNA: TGCGCCAGCAGTAGTGGGCAGGGTGGAACAGATACGCAGTATTTT
CDR3: CASSSGQGGTDTQYF

size: .
V: TRBV12-3/TRBV12-4
J: TRBJ1-3
D: .
DNA: TGTGCCAGCAGACAGCGTTACACCATATATTTT
CDR3: CASRQRYTIYF

size: .
V: TRBV4-2
J: TRBJ2-3
D: TRBD1
DNA: TGTGCCAGCAGCCATCAGTTCAGGACAGGGAGGCCAGCAGATACGCAGTATTTT
CDR3: CASSHQFRTGRPADTQYF

size: .
V: TRBV9
J: TRBJ2-2
D: .
DNA: TGTGCCAGCAGCGTAGAGGGGGGGCAGATGCTCACCGGGGAGCTGTTTTTT
CDR3: CASSVEGGQMLTGELFF

size: .
V: TRBV3-1/TRBV3-2
J: TRBJ1-4
D: .
DNA: TGTGCCAGCAGCCACCCGGGCCCCGGGACTAATGAAAAACTGTTTTTT
CDR3: CASSHPGPGTNEKLFF

size: .
V: TRBV5-1
J: TRBJ1-1
D: TRBD1
DNA: TGCGCCAGCAGAGGGACAGGGATGATTGGTGAAGCTTTCTTT
CDR3: CASRGTGMIGEAFF

size: .
V: TRBV11-2
J: TRBJ1-2
D: TRBD1
DNA: TGTGCCAGCAGCTCTACAGGGGGCGGGTATGGCTACACCTTC
CDR3: CASSSTGGGYGYTF

size: .
V: TRBV18
J: TRBJ1-4
D: .
DNA: TGTGCCAGCTCACCACCGAATGGGCGTAAGACCCCTAATGAAAAACTGTTTTTT
CDR3: CASSPPNGRKTPNEKLFF

size: .
V: TRBV7-9
J: TRBJ1-1
D: .
DNA: TGTGCCAGCAGCCCCCCCTCAGGGGTTGAAGCTTTCTTT
CDR3: CASSPPSGVEAFF

size: .
V: TRBV21-1
J: TRBJ2-7
D: .
DNA: TGTGCCAGCAGCTGCCAAGGCGGGAGGGCCCAGAAGGACGAGCAGTACTTC
CDR3: CASSCQGGRAQKDEQYF

size: .
V: TRBV27
J: TRBJ1-2
D: TRBD1
DNA: TGTGCCAGCAAAGGACCGGGGACAGGGTTAGGCTACACCTTC
CDR3: CASKGPGTGLGYTF

size: .
V: TRBV11-2
J: TRBJ1-1
D: TRBD1
DNA: TGTGCCAGCAGCTTCTCCGGACAGGGTCACACTGAAGCTTTCTTT
CDR3: CASSFSGQGHTEAFF

size: once
V: TRBV4-1
J: TRBJ2-1
D: .
DNA: TGCGCCAGCAGCCAGCCCACCCGGGGACCCGCCGGGAATGAGCAGTTCTTC
CDR3: CASSQPTRGPAGNEQFF

size: .
V: TRBV29-1
J: TRBJ1-5
D: .
DNA: TGCAGCGTTGAGCAGCCCCAGCATTTT
CDR3: CSVEQPQHF

size: .
V: TRBV10-3
J: TRBJ2-5
D: .
DNA: TGTGCCATCAGTGACATGGGTACGACCCAAGAGACCCAGTACTTC
CDR3: CAISDMGTTQETQYF

size: .
V: TRBV28
J: TRBJ1-4
D: .
DNA: TGTGCCAGCAGCGGACCAGGGGAGCCGCTGTTTTTT
CDR3: CASSGPGEPLFF

size: .
V: TRBV25-1
J: TRBJ2-7
D: .
DNA: TGTGCCAGCAGTGAAGTTACCTACGAGCAGTACTTC
CDR3: CASSEVTYEQYF

size: .
V: TRBV5-4
J: TRBJ2-7
D: TRBD1
DNA: TGTGCCAGCAGCAACCGGGACAGGGGGCGATACGAGCAGTACTTC
CDR3: CASSNRDRGRYEQYF

size: .
V: TRBV2
J: TRBJ2-1
D: .
DNA: TGTGCCAGCAGTGGACAGGTACGTCAGAATAATGAGCAGTTCTTC
CDR3: CASSGQVRQNNEQFF

size: .
V: TRBV5-1
J: TRBJ2-2
D: .
DNA: TGCGCCAGCAGCCTGAGTACGGGGCTCGGGGAGCTGTTTTTT
CDR3: CASSLSTGLGELFF

size: .
V: TRBV7-6
J: TRBJ2-7
D: .
DNA: TGTGCCAGCAGCTTATCGGCGACGGGAGAAGCCTACGAGCAGTACTTC
CDR3: CASSLSATGEAYEQYF

size: .
V: TRBV19
J: TRBJ2-2
D: TRBD2
DNA: TGTGCCAGTAGTATTCTAGCGGGCCTAAACACCGGGGAGCTGTTTTTT
CDR3: CASSILAGLNTGELFF

size: few
V: TRBV27
J: TRBJ2-2
D: .
DNA: TGTGCCAGCAGTTTTGTCCTTCACACCGGGGAGCTGTTTTTT
CDR3: CASSFVLHTGELFF

size: .
V: TRBV29-1
J: TRBJ1-2
D: .
DNA: TGCAGCGTTGAAGCTGGCGCCTATGGCTACACCTTC
CDR3: CSVEAGAYGYTF

size: .
V: TRBV5-4
J: TRBJ2-1
D: .
DNA: TGTGCCAGCAGCTTGGCCGGCAATGAGCAGTTCTTC
CDR3: CASSLAGNEQFF

size: .
V: TRBV7-2
J: TRBJ1-6
D: .
DNA: TGTGCCAGCAGCCCGGGACGGAGAGCTGGAAATTCACCCCTCCACTTT
CDR3: CASSPGRRAGNSPLHF

size: .
V: TRBV5-1
J: TRBJ2-2
D: .
DNA: TGCGCCAGCAGCTGGCAGGGAAGGGACACCGGGGAGCTGTTTTTT
CDR3: CASSWQGRDTGELFF

size: .
V: TRBV19
J: TRBJ2-3
D: TRBD2
DNA: TGTGCCAGTAGACTAGCGGGAGAAGATACGCAGTATTTT
CDR3: CASRLAGEDTQYF

size: .
V: TRBV12-3/TRBV12-4
J: TRBJ2-1
D: .
DNA: TGTGCCAGCAGTTTAACCGGGAATGAGCAGTTCTTC
CDR3: CASSLTGNEQFF

size: once
V: TRBV18
J: TRBJ1-1
D: .
DNA: TGTGCCAGCTCACCCCAAACCAGGGGCCGCTCCTCCCCGGGCACTGAAGCTTTCTTT
CDR3: CASSPQTRGRSSPGTEAFF

size: few
V: TRBV6-6
J: TRBJ2-7
D: .
DNA: TGTGCCAGCAGTTGGGTCGGAAACTACGAGCAGTACTTC
CDR3: CASSWVGNYEQYF

size: once
V: TRBV11-3
J: TRBJ1-1
D: .
DNA: TGTGCCAGCAGCCAGGGACAAGAAGCTTTCTTT
CDR3: CASSQGQEAFF